This T cell receptor (beta chain) was sequenced for a study of untreated major depressive disorder. Study-wide points: Generalizability is limited by the comparatively small study sample.

Here immunoSEQ multiplex PCR was the method, and the copy in TCRdb shows in-frame clones only, minus some. The data contain about 21,000 clones, approximately 92% of them singletons. For sex, age, current smoking status and body mass index, every depressed patient had a pairwise-matched non-depressed control. All participants were of European descent. Trimming left V 2 bases short and J 5 bases short, with 16 bases between. Germline-derived CDR1 and CDR2 are SGHNT and YYREEE (reference sequence). The CDR3 has 15 residues. In regard to this clone: Its antigen is still unknown.

What was sequenced was CD4+ T cells from PBMCs. The TCR originated in a man aged 30 to 39 in good health. The chain couples TRBV5-4 to TRBJ1-2; D might be TRBD1 (5 bases). The CDR3 spells CASSLEPTVPYGYTF. Written as DNA, the CDR3 is TGTGCCAGCAGCTTAGAACCGACAGTCCCATATGGCTACACCTTC.